Listed below are T cell receptor beta chains from one sample, sequenced in a study of beta chain features in type 1 diabetes. Data came from immunoSEQ multiplex PCR; TCRdb stores just in-frame clones and leaves some out. The top ten hold 0.03% to 0.04% of the sample, which has about 710,000 clones, roughly an eighth seen once. The sequenced material came from naive CD4+ T cells from blood. The receptors shown here come from a man aged 18 to 29 with type 1 diabetes. Each CDR3 is given with its conserved first and last residue. D genes are given only for firm matches. Rows may omit the clone size; those that give it use once, few, many or a size class.

V gene,D gene,clone size,J gene,CDR3 protein,CDR3 DNA
TRBV5-1,NA,NA,TRBJ1-5,CASSWAARVDSNQPQHF,TGCGCCAGCAGCTGGGCGGCTCGGGTGGATAGCAATCAGCCCCAGCATTTT
TRBV5-1,TRBD1,few,TRBJ1-5,CASSPIGTGQPQHF,TGCGCCAGCAGCCCGATTGGGACAGGGCAGCCCCAGCATTTT
TRBV28,NA,few,TRBJ1-2,CASSWRVANYGYTF,TGTGCCAGCAGTTGGCGAGTCGCTAACTATGGCTACACCTTC
TRBV6-5,NA,NA,TRBJ2-4,CASSYSGRDGEYIQYF,TGTGCCAGCAGTTACTCTGGCAGGGATGGGGAATACATTCAGTACTTC
TRBV2,NA,NA,TRBJ2-1,CASSDGGQFF,TGTGCCAGCAGTGATGGGGGACAGTTCTTC
TRBV6-5,NA,NA,TRBJ2-7,CASSYGGSHYEQYF,TGTGCCAGCAGTTACGGGGGTTCCCACTACGAGCAGTACTTC
TRBV25-1,NA,few,TRBJ1-2,CASSEASSVYGYTF,TGTGCCAGCAGTGAGGCCTCCTCTGTCTATGGCTACACCTTC
TRBV4-1,NA,NA,TRBJ2-1,CASSQEKARKGREQFF,TGCGCCAGCAGCCAAGAGAAAGCCCGGAAAGGGAGAGAGCAGTTCTTC
TRBV29-1,NA,NA,TRBJ2-5,CSVGHTTGSIVGTQYF,TGCAGCGTTGGGCATACCACGGGATCTATCGTGGGGACCCAGTACTTC
TRBV15,TRBD1,NA,TRBJ2-6,CATSRLPTGSTGANVLTF,TGTGCCACCAGCAGACTTCCGACAGGGTCGACTGGGGCCAACGTCCTGACTTTC
TRBV27,TRBD1,NA,TRBJ2-7,CASSRRSGTGIIAYEQYF,TGTGCCAGCAGTCGCAGATCCGGGACAGGGATCATTGCCTACGAGCAGTACTTC
TRBV4-3,TRBD1,NA,TRBJ2-7,CASSHAPGQGLGDYEQYF,TGCGCCAGCAGCCATGCACCGGGACAGGGGTTGGGGGACTACGAGCAGTACTTC
TRBV7-2,NA,few,TRBJ1-4,CASSPSTGSNEKLFF,TGTGCCAGCAGCCCATCAACAGGGTCTAATGAAAAACTGTTTTTT
TRBV29-1,NA,few,TRBJ2-7,CSADLSNNEQYF,TGCAGCGCCGACCTGAGTAACAACGAGCAGTACTTC
TRBV5-1,NA,NA,TRBJ2-7,CASSPTPPAGSKERQYF,TGCGCCAGCAGTCCTACGCCGCCTGCCGGGTCGAAGGAACGTCAGTACTTC
TRBV29-1,NA,NA,TRBJ2-1,CSGQGFSVEQFF,TGCAGCGGCCAGGGGTTCTCGGTTGAGCAGTTCTTC
TRBV30,NA,few,TRBJ1-2,CAWSFQDRNYGYTF,TGTGCCTGGAGTTTCCAGGATCGTAACTATGGCTACACCTTC
TRBV4-3,NA,few,TRBJ2-6,CASSRFGVSGANVLTF,TGCGCCAGCAGCCGTTTCGGGGTCTCTGGGGCCAACGTCCTGACTTTC
TRBV5-1,NA,NA,TRBJ2-1,CASSGFNEQFF,TGCGCCAGCAGCGGGTTCAATGAGCAGTTCTTC
TRBV28,TRBD2,NA,TRBJ2-5,CASSLGTSDPETQYF,TGTGCCAGCAGTCTCGGGACTAGCGATCCCGAGACCCAGTACTTC
TRBV7-2,NA,NA,TRBJ1-2,CASSSHAGVGGYTF,TGTGCCAGCAGCTCCCATGCGGGGGTTGGCGGCTACACCTTC
TRBV4-1,TRBD1,NA,TRBJ2-2,CASSPETGWDTGELFF,TGCGCCAGCAGCCCAGAGACAGGGTGGGACACCGGGGAGCTGTTTTTT
TRBV9,TRBD2,few,TRBJ2-1,CASSVVAGAWNEQFF,TGTGCCAGCAGCGTAGTGGCGGGAGCGTGGAATGAGCAGTTCTTC
TRBV11-2,NA,NA,TRBJ2-3,CASSQGDSGADTQYF,TGTGCCAGCAGCCAGGGGGACTCCGGGGCAGATACGCAGTATTTT
TRBV19,NA,NA,TRBJ2-1,CASSIDPVEGYNEQFF,TGTGCCAGTAGTATAGATCCTGTAGAGGGATACAATGAGCAGTTCTTC
TRBV30,TRBD2,few,TRBJ2-1,CAWRATSLAGHEQFF,TGTGCCTGGAGAGCGACTAGCCTAGCTGGCCATGAGCAGTTCTTC
TRBV10-3,TRBD1,NA,TRBJ2-7,CAISPHQGAGSDPYF,TGTGCCATCAGCCCTCATCAGGGGGCAGGGTCTGATCCGTACTTC
TRBV4-3,NA,NA,TRBJ2-2,CASSRSDGSMRELFF,TGCGCCAGCAGCCGATCGGACGGATCCATGAGGGAGCTGTTTTTT
TRBV15,NA,few,TRBJ1-1,CATSTRTHEAFF,TGTGCCACCAGCACCCGGACACACGAAGCTTTCTTT
TRBV29-1,NA,NA,TRBJ1-6,CSVGVRSPLHF,TGCAGCGTCGGGGTCCGTTCACCCCTCCACTTT
TRBV4-2,NA,few,TRBJ1-6,CASSQGRSEINSPLHF,TGTGCCAGCAGCCAAGGGAGGTCAGAGATTAATTCACCCCTCCACTTT